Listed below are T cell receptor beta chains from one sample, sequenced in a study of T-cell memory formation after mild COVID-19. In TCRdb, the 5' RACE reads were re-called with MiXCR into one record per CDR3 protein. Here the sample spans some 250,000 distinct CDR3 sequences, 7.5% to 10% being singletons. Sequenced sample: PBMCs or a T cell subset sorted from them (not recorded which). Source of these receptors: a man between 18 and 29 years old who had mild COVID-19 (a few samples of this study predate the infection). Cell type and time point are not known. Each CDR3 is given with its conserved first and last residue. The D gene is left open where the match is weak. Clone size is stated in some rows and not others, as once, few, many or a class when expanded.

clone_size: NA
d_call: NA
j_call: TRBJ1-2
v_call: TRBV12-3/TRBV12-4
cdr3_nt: TGTGCCAGCGGACAAGACAGGCTTGATGGCTACACCTTC
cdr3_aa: CASGQDRLDGYTF

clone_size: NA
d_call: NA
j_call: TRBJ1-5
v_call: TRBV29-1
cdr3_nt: TGCAGCGTTGCCGGGGATAGCAATCAGCCCCAGCATTTT
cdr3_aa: CSVAGDSNQPQHF

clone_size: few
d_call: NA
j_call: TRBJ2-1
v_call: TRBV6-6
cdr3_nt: TGTGCCAGCAGGCAACTCTGGTCGACTAGTGTTCCTGAGCAGTTCTTC
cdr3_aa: CASRQLWSTSVPEQFF

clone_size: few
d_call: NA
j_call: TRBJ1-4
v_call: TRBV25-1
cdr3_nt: TGTGCCAGCAGTGAGGAAACCCTCAGGGGTAATGAAAAACTGTTTTTT
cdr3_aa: CASSEETLRGNEKLFF

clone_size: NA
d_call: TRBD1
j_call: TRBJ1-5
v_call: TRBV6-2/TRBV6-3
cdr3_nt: TGTGCCAGCAGTACGGACAGGGTGGATCAGCCCCAGCATTTT
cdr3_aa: CASSTDRVDQPQHF

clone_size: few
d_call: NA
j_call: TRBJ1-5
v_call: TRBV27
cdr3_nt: TGTGCCAGCAGTGGCAGCGGGGCGGGCAATCAGCCCCAGCATTTT
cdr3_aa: CASSGSGAGNQPQHF

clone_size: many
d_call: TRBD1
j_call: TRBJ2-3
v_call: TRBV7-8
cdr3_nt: TGTGCCAGCAGTTACCGACAGGGGGCAGATACGCAGTATTTT
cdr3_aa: CASSYRQGADTQYF

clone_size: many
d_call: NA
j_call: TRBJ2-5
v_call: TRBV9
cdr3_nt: TGTGCCAGCAGCGTAGAGGGCAGGGCGAGAGAAGAGACCCAGTACTTC
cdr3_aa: CASSVEGRAREETQYF

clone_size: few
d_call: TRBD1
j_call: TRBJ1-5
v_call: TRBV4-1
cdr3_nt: TGCGCCAGCAGCCCAGGAAACAGGGGGCACAATCAGCCCCAGCATTTT
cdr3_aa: CASSPGNRGHNQPQHF

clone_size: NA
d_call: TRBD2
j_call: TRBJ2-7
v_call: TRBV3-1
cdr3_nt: TGTGCCAGCAGCCAAGATGGTGGACTAGAATACTTC
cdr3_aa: CASSQDGGLEYF

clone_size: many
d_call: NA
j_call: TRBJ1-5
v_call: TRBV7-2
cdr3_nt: TGTGCCAGCAGCTTACGCCGAGGTCAGCCCCAGCATTTT
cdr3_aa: CASSLRRGQPQHF

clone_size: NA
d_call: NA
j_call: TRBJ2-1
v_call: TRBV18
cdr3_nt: TGTGCCAGCTCACCAGGTCCCCAGAACAATGAGCAGTTCTTC
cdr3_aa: CASSPGPQNNEQFF

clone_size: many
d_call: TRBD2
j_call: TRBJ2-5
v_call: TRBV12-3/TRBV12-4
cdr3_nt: TGTGCCAGCTCCGGGGCGGGGGGCCGAATAGAGACCCAGTACTTC
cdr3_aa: CASSGAGGRIETQYF

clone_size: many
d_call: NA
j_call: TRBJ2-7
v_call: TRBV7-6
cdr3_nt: TGTGCCAGCAGCGCCACTCAGGCCTACGAGCAGTACTTC
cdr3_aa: CASSATQAYEQYF

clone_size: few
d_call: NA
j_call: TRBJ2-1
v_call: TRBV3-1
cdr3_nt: TGTGCCAGCAGCCAAGAGTTCTCTAAGAGTTTAGGTGAGCAGTTCTTC
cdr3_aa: CASSQEFSKSLGEQFF

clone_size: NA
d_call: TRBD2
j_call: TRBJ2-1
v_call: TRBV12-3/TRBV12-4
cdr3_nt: TGTGCCAGCAGTTTAATCGAGCGGGGGGGTGGTGAGCAGTTCTTC
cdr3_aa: CASSLIERGGGEQFF

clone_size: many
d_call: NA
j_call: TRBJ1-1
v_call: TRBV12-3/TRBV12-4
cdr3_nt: TGTGCCAGCAGTCCGACAGTGAACACTGAAGCTTTCTTT
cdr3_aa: CASSPTVNTEAFF

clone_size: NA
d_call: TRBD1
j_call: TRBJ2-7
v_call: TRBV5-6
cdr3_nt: TGTGCCAGCAGCTGGACAGGGTTATTCTACGAGCAGTACTTC
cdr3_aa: CASSWTGLFYEQYF

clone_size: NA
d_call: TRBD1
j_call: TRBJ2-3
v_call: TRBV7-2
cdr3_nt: TGTGCCAGCAGCTTAGCGCCTCAGGGGGTCAGAACGCAGTATTTT
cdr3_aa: CASSLAPQGVRTQYF

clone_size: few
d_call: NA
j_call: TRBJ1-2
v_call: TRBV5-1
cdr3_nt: TGCGCCAGCAGCCAAACCACTACAGGGAACTATGGCTACACCTTC
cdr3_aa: CASSQTTTGNYGYTF

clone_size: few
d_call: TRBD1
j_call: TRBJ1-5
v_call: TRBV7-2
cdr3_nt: TGTGCCAGCAGCCTAGGGGGCCATCAGCCCCAGCATTTT
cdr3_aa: CASSLGGHQPQHF

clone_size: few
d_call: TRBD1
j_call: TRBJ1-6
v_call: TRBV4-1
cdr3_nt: TGCGCCAGCAGCCAATGGACAGGGGGAAATTCACCCCTCCACTTT
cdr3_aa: CASSQWTGGNSPLHF

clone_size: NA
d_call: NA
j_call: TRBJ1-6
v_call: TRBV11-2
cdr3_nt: TGTGCCAGCAGCTTAGAAGCGGGGGTCAATTCACCCCTCCACTTT
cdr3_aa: CASSLEAGVNSPLHF

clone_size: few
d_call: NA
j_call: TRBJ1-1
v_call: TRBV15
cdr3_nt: TGTGCCACCGAAGAGGACAGAGGGAACACTGAAGCTTTCTTT
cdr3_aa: CATEEDRGNTEAFF

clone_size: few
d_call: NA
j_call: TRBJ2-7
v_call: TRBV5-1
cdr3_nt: TGCGCCAGCAGCTTGGGGGCGAGCACCTTCGAGCAGTACTTC
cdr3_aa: CASSLGASTFEQYF

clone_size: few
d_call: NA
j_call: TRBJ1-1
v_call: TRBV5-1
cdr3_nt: TGCGCCAGCAGCGAATCACCGAACACTGAAGCTTTCTTT
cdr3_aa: CASSESPNTEAFF

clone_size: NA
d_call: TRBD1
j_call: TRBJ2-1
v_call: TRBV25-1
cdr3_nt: TGTGCCAGCAGTGAACGGACAGGGAAGGGCGATGAGCAGTTCTTC
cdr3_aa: CASSERTGKGDEQFF

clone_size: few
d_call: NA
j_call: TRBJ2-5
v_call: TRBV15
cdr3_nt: TGTGCCACCAGCAGAGATCGGCAGACCCAGTACTTC
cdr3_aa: CATSRDRQTQYF

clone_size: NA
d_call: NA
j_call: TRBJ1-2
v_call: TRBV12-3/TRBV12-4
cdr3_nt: TGTGCCAGCAGTTTCATGCAGTCCTATGGCTACACCTTC
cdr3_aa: CASSFMQSYGYTF

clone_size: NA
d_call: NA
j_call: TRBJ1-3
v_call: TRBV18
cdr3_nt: TGTGCCAGCTCACCGGGTCAAAGCTCTGGAAACACCATATATTTT
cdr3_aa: CASSPGQSSGNTIYF

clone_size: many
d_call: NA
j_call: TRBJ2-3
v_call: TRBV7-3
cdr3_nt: TGTGCCAGCAGTTCCGGGACTAGCACAGATACGCAGTATTTT
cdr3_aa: CASSSGTSTDTQYF

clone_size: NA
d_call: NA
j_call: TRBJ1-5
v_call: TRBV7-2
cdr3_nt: TGTGCCAGCAGCTTAGCGCCGGTTAGCAATCAGCCCCAGCATTTT
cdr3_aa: CASSLAPVSNQPQHF

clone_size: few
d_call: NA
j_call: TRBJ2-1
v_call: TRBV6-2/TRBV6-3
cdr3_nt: TGTGCCAGCGAAGACGGGGGACTTTTGGTCTTC
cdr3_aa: CASEDGGLLVF

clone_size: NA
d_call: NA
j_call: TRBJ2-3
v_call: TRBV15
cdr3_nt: TGTGCCACCAGCGCTAGGAGCGGCCTCCGGGCAGATACGCAGTATTTT
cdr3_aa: CATSARSGLRADTQYF

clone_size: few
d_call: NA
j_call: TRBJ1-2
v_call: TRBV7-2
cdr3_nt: TGTGCCAGCAGCACCCCGGGACGGGGGAGATTTGGCTACACCTTC
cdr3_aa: CASSTPGRGRFGYTF

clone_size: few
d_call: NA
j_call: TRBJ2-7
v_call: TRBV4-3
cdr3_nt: TGCGCCAGCAGCCGGGGGGTGGGAGGAGCCTACGAGCAGTACTTC
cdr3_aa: CASSRGVGGAYEQYF

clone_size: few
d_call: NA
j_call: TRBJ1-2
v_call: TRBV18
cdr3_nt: TGTGCCAGCTCACCAGTTTGTCCGTACTGTCATGGCTACACCTTC
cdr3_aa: CASSPVCPYCHGYTF

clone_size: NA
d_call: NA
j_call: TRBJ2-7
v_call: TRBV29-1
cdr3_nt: TGCAGCGTTGAGGGCAGCTCCTACGAGCAGTACTTC
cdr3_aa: CSVEGSSYEQYF

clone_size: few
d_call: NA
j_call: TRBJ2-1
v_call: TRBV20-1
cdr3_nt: TGCAGTGCTAGAGATCGGCAGGACAATGAGCAGTTCTTC
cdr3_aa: CSARDRQDNEQFF

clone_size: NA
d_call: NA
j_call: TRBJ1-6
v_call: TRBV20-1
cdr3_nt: TGCAGTGCCCCGGAGATCTCCTATAATTCACCCCTCCACTTT
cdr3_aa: CSAPEISYNSPLHF

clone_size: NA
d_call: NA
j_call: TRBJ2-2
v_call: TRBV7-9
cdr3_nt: TGTGCCAGCAGCCCCGAGGGGGGCGTAACCGGGGAGCTGTTTTTT
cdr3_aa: CASSPEGGVTGELFF

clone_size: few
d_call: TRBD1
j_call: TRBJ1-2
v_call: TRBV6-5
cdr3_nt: TGTGCCAGCAAGTTGACAGGGAACTATGGCTACACCTTC
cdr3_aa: CASKLTGNYGYTF

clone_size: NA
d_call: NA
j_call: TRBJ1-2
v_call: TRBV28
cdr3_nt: TGTGCCTCTGCGTGGGGGAACTATGGCTACACCTTC
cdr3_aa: CASAWGNYGYTF

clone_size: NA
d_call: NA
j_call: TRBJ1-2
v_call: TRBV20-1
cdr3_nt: TGCAGTGCCGCCGGACTCACTGACTATGGCTACACCTTC
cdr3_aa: CSAAGLTDYGYTF

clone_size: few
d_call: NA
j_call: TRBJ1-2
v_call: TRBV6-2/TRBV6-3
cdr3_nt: TGTGCCAGCAGTCTTACGTCGATTTATGGCTACACCTTC
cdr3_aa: CASSLTSIYGYTF